This TCR beta chain was identified during a study of cytomegalovirus exposure and HLA in healthy donors. In the PCR, 60 Vbeta and 13 Jbeta primers were used. Libraries were prepared by immunoSEQ multiplex PCR; TCRdb keeps only in-frame clonotypes and omits some of them. The sample lists around 150,000 clones; around 76% were seen once. Germline lookup yields CDR1 MNHEY and CDR2 SVGAGI. V shed 0 bases and J shed 3 bases, with 9 bases lying between them. The CDR3 is 15 amino acids. The gene calls are TRBV6-5 and TRBJ1-5; no definite D call. The specimen sequenced was PBMCs. This sequence was found in a middle-aged woman in good health and CMV-seronegative. The CDR3 loop reads CASSYSKADNQPQHF. In DNA form, the CDR3 reads TGTGCCAGCAGTTACTCGAAAGCGGACAATCAGCCCCAGCATTTT.